Sequencing of this TCR beta chain was carried out in a study of cytomegalovirus exposure and HLA in healthy donors. V lost 4 bases and J lost 2; bases outside the gene matches: 6. Germline CDR1 reads SGHTS; CDR2 reads YDEGEE. This CDR3 spans 16 amino acids. Sequencing was performed with immunoSEQ multiplex PCR; in TCRdb, only in-frame clones are kept and a portion is missing. The data hold under 200,000 clones, with nearly 90% observed a single time. The clonotype originates from a man between 18 and 35 years old in good health and CMV-seropositive. Sequencing was carried out using PBMCs. This rearrangement joins TRBV5-8 to TRBJ2-6; 7 bases align to TRBD1. In DNA form, the CDR3 reads TGTGCCAGCAGCACCCCAGACAGGGCTGGGGCCAACGTCCTGACTTTC. Translation gives CASSTPDRAGANVLTF.